This TCR beta chain was sequenced in a study of blood T cell repertoires in COVID-19. Study as a whole: Whether acute or convalescent, the COVID-19 samples came from the United States, Italy and Spain. PBMCs, B-cell-depleted T cells, or T cells provided the cDNA or gDNA that made up the material.

Only in-frame clones appear in the TCRdb table, and some are missing; sequencing was by immunoSEQ multiplex PCR. This table holds fewer than 250,000 clones, 86% found once. The germline CDR1 and CDR2 sequences are SGHRS and YFSETQ. The CDR3 totals 14 residues. V gave up 0 bases and J gave up 2 bases, with 6 bases separating them. This clone was found once. This clonotype was sampled from a woman older than 75 with COVID-19, enrolled during active disease. Sequencing was performed on peripheral blood. V usage is TRBV5-1 and J usage is TRBJ1-5, with unresolved D. The CDR3 coding sequence is TGCGCCAGCAGCTTGGCCGGGGGCAATCAGCCCCAGCATTTT. Translated: CASSLAGGNQPQHF.